This T cell receptor beta chain was profiled in a study of identical twins. TCRdb used MiXCR to reprocess the 5' RACE reads, holding one entry per CDR3 protein. This sample carries approximately 700,000 distinct CDR3 sequences, 15% to 20% of them seen once, and the ten largest clones take around 13%. This CDR3 comprises 11 residues. Germline V gives CDR1 MNHNY, CDR2 SVGAGI (reference sequence). With 6 bases removed from V and 6 bases from J, the gap between germline ends came to 5 bases. This clonotype was detected a few times. This same sample was also taken into another study, of T cells expressing NK-cell markers.

The V call is TRBV6-6, the J call TRBJ2-2, with D unresolved. The source material was PBMCs. The TCR originated in a woman between 18 and 29 years old in good health. The CDR3 here is CASSTAGELFF. The CDR3 bases are TGTGCCAGCAGCACCGCCGGGGAGCTGTTTTTT.